This T cell receptor beta chain was sequenced during a study of shared clonotypes between healthy human individuals. The assay was immunoSEQ multiplex PCR, and TCRdb's table has in-frame clones only and misses some. The data contain roughly 2.2 million clones, under 95% of them singletons. As concerns this clone: No antigen is known for it.

Findings of the study overall: Non-shared clonotypes showed lower generation probabilities than clonotypes common to all four donors.

Germline values: CDR1 SGDLS, CDR2 YYNGEE. The CDR3 totals 15 residues. V gave up 4 bases and J gave up 1 base, with 12 bases separating them. Those who donated, Caucasian adults without exception, all lived in Nashville, Tennessee. This receptor was taken from a man younger than 35 in good health. Some clones in this sample may be carry-over from other donors' samples. Source material: naive CD4+ T cells from PBMCs. The subset here: CD45RA+ positively selected. The chain recombines TRBV9 with TRBJ1-3; D is unclear. Written as DNA, the CDR3 is TGTGCCAGCAGCCCCTTAGGTGTATCTGGAAACACCATATATTTT. It translates to CASSPLGVSGNTIYF.